This T cell receptor beta chain was observed in a study of response to subunit inactivated influenza vaccine. TCRdb processed the RT-PCR reads anew with MiXCR; each CDR3 protein has one entry. The data show 540,000 or so distinct CDR3 sequences, 13% seen once. Comments on this clonotype: The antigen is undetermined.

Overall study findings and caveats: Authors proposed each seasonal influenza vaccination draws in few new T cells.

The TCR was taken from a man in his fifties who received an inactivated influenza vaccine. Sequencing was performed on PBMCs from blood, taken 40 to 50 days after vaccination.

The CDR3 coding sequence is TGTGCCAGCTCACCACGGAATCCCGGGGGTGCAGATCTCTATGGCTACACCTTC. As protein: CASSPRNPGGADLYGYTF. The chain couples TRBV18 to TRBJ1-2; D possibly corresponds to TRBD1 (5 bases). This CDR3 contains 18 residues. Trimming took off 1 base at V and 4 bases at J, with 22 bases between the two ends. Germline values: CDR1 KGHSH, CDR2 LQKENI.